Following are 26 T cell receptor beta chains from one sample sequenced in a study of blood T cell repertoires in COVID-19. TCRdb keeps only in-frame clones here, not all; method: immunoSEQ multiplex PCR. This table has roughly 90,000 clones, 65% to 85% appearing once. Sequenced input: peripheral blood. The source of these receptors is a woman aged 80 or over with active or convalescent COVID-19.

The DNA for the CDR3 is TGCGCCAGCAGCGGAGGTGGATCCCGGGAAAGGAGCTACACCTTC. Protein product: CASSGGGSRERSYTF. The chain is built from TRBV5-1 and TRBJ1-2; no reliable D call. Germline V gene lookup returns CDR1 SGHRS and CDR2 YFSETQ. V gave up 4 bases and J gave up 9 bases, with 22 bases separating them. This CDR3 spans 15 amino acids.

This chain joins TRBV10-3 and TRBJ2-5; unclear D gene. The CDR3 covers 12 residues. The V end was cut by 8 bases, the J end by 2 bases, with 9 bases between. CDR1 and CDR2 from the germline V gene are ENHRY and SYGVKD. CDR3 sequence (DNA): TGTGCCATCGGTAGCCAACAAGAGACCCAGTACTTC. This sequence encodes CAIGSQQETQYF.

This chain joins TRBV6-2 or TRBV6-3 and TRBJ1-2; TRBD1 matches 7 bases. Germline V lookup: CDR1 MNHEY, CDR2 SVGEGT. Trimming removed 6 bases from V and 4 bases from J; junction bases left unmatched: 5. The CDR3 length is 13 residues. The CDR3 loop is CASRYGQAYGYTF. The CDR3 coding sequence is TGTGCCAGCAGGTACGGACAGGCCTATGGCTACACCTTC.

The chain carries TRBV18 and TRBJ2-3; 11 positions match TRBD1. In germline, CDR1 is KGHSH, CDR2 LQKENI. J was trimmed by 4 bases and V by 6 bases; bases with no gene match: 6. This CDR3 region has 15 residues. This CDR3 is CASSLGQGVADTQYF. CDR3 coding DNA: TGTGCCAGCTCGCTGGGACAGGGGGTAGCAGATACGCAGTATTTT.

CDR3 DNA sequence: TGCGCCAGCAGCACAGGGGAGGGAAACACCATATATTTT. Protein: CASSTGEGNTIYF. The rearrangement uses TRBV5-1 and TRBJ1-3, with 7 bases fitting TRBD1. Germline loops: CDR1 SGHRS, CDR2 YFSETQ. With V trimmed by 4 bases and J by 4 bases, 2 bases remained unmatched. This CDR3 has 13 residues.

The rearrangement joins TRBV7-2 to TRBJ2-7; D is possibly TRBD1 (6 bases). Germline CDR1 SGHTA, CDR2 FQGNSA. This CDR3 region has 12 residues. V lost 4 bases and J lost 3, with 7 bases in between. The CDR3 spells CASSSQGYEQYF. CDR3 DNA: TGTGCCAGCAGCTCACAGGGCTACGAGCAGTACTTC.

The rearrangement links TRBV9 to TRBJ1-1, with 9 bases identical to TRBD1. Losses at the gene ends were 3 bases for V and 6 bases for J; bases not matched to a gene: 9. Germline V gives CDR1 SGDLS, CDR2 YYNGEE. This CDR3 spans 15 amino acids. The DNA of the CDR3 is TGTGCCAGCAGCGCGCAAACAGGGGGCTTGTCTGAAGCTTTCTTT. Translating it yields CASSAQTGGLSEAFF.

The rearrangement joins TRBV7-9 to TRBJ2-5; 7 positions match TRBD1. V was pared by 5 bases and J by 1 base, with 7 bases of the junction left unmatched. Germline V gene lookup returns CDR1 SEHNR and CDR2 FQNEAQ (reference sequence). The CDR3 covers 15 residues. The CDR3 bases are TGTGCCAGCAGCCCGTCGACAGGGCCCCAAGAGACCCAGTACTTC. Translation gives CASSPSTGPQETQYF.

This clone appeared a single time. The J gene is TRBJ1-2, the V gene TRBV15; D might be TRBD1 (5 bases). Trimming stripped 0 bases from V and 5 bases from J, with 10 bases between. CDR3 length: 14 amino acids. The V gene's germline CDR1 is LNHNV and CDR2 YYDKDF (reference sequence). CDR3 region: CATSRDIQGYGYTF. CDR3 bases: TGTGCCACCAGCAGAGATATCCAGGGATATGGCTACACCTTC.

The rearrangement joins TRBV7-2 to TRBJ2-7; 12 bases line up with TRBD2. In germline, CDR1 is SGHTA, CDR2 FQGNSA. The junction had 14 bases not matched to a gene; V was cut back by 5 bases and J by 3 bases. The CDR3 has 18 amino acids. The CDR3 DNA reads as TGTGCCAGCAGCCACGGGACTAGCGGGCAAAGGCTAGGCTACGAGCAGTACTTC. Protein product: CASSHGTSGQRLGYEQYF.

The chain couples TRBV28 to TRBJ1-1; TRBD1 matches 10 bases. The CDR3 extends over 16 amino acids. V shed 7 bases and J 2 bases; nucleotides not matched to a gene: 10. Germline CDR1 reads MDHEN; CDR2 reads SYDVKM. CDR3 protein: CASIRRDRGSNTEAFF. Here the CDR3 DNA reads TGTGCCAGCATTAGGCGGGACAGGGGCTCTAACACTGAAGCTTTCTTT.

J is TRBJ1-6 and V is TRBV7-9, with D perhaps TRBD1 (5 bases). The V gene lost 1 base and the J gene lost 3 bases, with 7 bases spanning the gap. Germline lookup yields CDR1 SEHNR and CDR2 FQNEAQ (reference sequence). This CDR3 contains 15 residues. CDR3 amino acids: CASSLDTGYNSPLHF. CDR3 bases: TGTGCCAGCAGCTTAGATACAGGCTATAATTCACCCCTCCACTTT.

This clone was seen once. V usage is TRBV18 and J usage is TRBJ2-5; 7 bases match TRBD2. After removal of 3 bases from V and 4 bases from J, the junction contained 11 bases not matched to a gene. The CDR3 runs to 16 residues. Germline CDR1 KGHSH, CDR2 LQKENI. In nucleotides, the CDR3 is TGTGCCAGCTCACCGGGGACTAAGCGGGTCGGAGAGACCCAGTACTTC. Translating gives CASSPGTKRVGETQYF.

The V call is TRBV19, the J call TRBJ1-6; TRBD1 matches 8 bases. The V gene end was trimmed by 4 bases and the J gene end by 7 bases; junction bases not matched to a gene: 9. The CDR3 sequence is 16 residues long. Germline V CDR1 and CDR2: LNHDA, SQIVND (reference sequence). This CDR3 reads CASSSPGTGGNSPLHF. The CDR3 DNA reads TGTGCCAGTAGTAGCCCGGGGACAGGAGGGAATTCACCCCTCCACTTT.

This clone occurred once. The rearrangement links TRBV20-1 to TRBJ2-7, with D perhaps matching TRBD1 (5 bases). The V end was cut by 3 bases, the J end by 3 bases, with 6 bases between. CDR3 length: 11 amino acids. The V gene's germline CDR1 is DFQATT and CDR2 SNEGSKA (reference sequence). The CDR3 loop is CSASDSYEQYF. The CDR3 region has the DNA TGCAGTGCTAGCGACAGCTACGAGCAGTACTTC.

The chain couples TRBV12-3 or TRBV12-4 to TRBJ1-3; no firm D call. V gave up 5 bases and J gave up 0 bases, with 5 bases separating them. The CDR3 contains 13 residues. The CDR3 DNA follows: TGTGCCAGCAGTCGACTCTCTGGAAACACCATATATTTT. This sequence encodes CASSRLSGNTIYF.

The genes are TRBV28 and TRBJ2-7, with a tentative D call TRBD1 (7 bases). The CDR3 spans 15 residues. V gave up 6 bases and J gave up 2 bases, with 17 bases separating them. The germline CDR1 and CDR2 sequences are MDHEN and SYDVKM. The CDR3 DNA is TGTGCCAGCAGCGTCAGGGGGAGGTTACCCTACGAGCAGTACTTC. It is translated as CASSVRGRLPYEQYF.

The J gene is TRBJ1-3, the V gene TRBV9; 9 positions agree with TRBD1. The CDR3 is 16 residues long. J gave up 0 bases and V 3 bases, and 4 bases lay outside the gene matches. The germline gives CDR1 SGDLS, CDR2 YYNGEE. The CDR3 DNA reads TGTGCCAGCAGCGCGCCGGACAGGGGCTCTGGAAACACCATATATTTT. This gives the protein CASSAPDRGSGNTIYF.

Here the CDR3 reads CASSQTGASPQHF. In nucleotides, the CDR3 is TGTGCCAGCAGTCAAACCGGAGCGTCGCCCCAGCATTTT. The gene calls are TRBV11-2 and TRBJ1-5, with D hard to call. The CDR3 covers 13 residues. V shed 6 bases and J shed 9 bases, with 15 bases lying between them. Germline V gene sequence: CDR1 SGHAT, CDR2 FQNNGV.

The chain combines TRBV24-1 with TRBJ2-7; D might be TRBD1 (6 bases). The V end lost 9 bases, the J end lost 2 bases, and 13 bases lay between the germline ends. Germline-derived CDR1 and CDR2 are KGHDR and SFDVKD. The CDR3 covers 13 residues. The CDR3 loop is CATGGRNTYEQYF. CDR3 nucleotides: TGTGCCACCGGGGGCAGAAACACCTACGAGCAGTACTTC.

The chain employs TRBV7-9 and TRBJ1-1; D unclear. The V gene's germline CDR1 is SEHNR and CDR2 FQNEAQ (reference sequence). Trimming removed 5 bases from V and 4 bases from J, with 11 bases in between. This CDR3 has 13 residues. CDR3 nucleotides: TGTGCCAGCAGCCCCACGGCGGGCACTGAAGCTTTCTTT. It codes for CASSPTAGTEAFF.

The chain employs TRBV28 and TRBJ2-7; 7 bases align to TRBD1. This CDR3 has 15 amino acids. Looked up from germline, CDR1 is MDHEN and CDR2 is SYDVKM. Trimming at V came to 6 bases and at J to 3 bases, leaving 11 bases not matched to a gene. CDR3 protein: CASRTGVSPYYEQYF. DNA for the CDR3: TGTGCCAGCAGAACAGGGGTCTCTCCCTACTACGAGCAGTACTTC.

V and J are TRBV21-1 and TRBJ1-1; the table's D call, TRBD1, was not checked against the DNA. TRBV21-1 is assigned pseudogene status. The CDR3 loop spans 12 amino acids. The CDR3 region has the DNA TGTGCCAGCACTTGCTCTGGGGCCGTGGCTTTCTTT. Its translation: CASTCSGAVAFF.

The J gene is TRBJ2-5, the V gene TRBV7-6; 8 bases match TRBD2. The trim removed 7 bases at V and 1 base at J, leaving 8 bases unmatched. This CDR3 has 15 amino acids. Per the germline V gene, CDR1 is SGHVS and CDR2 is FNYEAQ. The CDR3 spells CASNSHGGVQETQYF. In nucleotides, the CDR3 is TGTGCCAGCAACTCTCACGGGGGGGTCCAAGAGACCCAGTACTTC.

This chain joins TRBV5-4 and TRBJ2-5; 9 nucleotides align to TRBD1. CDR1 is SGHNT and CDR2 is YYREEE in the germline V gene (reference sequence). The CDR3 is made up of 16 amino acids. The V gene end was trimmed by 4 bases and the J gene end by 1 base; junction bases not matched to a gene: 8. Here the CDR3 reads CASSAHTGQGQETQYF. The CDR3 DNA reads TGTGCCAGCAGCGCGCACACGGGACAGGGCCAAGAGACCCAGTACTTC.

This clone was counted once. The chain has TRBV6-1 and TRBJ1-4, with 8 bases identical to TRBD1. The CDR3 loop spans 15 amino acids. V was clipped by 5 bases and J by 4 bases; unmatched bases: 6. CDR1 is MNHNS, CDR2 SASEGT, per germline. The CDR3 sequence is CASSNPGQVNEKLFF. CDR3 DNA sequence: TGTGCCAGCAGTAACCCGGGACAGGTTAATGAAAAACTGTTTTTT.